Each of the 5 T cell receptor beta chains below was sequenced from the same sample in a study of regulatory T cells in long-lasting Graves disease. Investigators prepared the TCR beta libraries by applying iRepertoire HTBI primers and Arm-PCR of CDR3 regions. TCRdb called the multiplex PCR reads again in MiXCR, with one record for every CDR3 protein. The table shows 350,000 to 400,000 distinct CDR3 sequences, with roughly 16% occurring only once. Time point specified: newly diagnosed GD, antithyroid drugs for less than 3 months. The TCR library was prepared using RNA isolated from PBMCs. Here the sequenced sample was peripheral blood mononuclear cells (PBMCs), taken at new diagnosis, from a patient treated with antithyroid drugs. The receptors shown here come from a female donor with Graves disease.

This clonotype was counted ten times or more. The rearrangement uses TRBV7-8 and TRBJ2-7; 7 nucleotides align to TRBD2. V lost 4 bases to trimming and J lost 7 bases; unmatched junction nucleotides: 7. This CDR3 region has 13 residues. Germline V gene data show CDR1 as SGHVS and CDR2 as FQNEAQ. Written as DNA, the CDR3 is TGTGCCAGCAGCTGGGCCGGGGAGGGAGAGCAGTACTTC. It codes for CASSWAGEGEQYF. Looking up the rest from reference TRBV7-8 and TRBJ2-7 gives the full variable domain: GAGVSQSPRYKVAKRGQDVALRCDPISGHVSLFWYQQALGQGPEFLTYFQNEAQLDKSGLPSDRFFAERPEGSVSTLKIQRTQQEDSAVYLCASSWAGEGEQYFGPGTRLTVT.

This clonotype appeared many times. The chain carries TRBV20-1 and TRBJ1-2; D remains ambiguous. CDR1 and CDR2 (germline): DFQATT, SNEGSKA (reference sequence). Trimming removed 0 bases at V and 2 bases at J, with 7 bases between. This CDR3 region has 13 residues. The CDR3 is CSARDGYNYGYTF. The CDR3 region has the DNA TGCAGTGCTAGAGACGGGTACAACTATGGCTACACCTTC.

This clonotype was picked up many times. The J gene is TRBJ2-1, the V gene TRBV7-9, with D possibly TRBD2 on 6 matching bases. The CDR3 extends over 14 amino acids. Germline CDR1 reads SEHNR; CDR2 reads FQNEAQ (reference sequence). Trimming removed 5 bases at V and 6 bases at J, with 14 bases between. This chain's CDR3 is CASSPPGAGNEQFF. The CDR3 nucleotides read TGTGCCAGCAGCCCCCCCGGAGCGGGCAATGAGCAGTTCTTC.

This clonotype was detected a few times. The chain joins TRBV28 to TRBJ1-6, with D possibly being TRBD1 (6 bases). Germline CDR1 reads MDHEN; CDR2 reads SYDVKM. V was pared by 7 bases and J by 7 bases, with 14 bases between. The length of the CDR3 is 14 residues. The CDR3 reads CASTPGQRNSPLHF. CDR3 DNA sequence: TGTGCCAGCACCCCTGGACAGAGAAATTCACCCCTCCACTTT.

The V call is TRBV4-1, the J call TRBJ1-5; TRBD1 is a possible D gene (6 bases). The CDR3 loop spans 15 amino acids. CDR1 and CDR2 (germline): MGHRA, YSYEKL. V lost 3 bases and J 5 bases, leaving 14 bases between the germline ends. The CDR3 nucleotides read TGCGCCAGCAGCCAGGGGGACAAGTGGGATCAGCCCCAGCATTTT. Its translation is CASSQGDKWDQPQHF.